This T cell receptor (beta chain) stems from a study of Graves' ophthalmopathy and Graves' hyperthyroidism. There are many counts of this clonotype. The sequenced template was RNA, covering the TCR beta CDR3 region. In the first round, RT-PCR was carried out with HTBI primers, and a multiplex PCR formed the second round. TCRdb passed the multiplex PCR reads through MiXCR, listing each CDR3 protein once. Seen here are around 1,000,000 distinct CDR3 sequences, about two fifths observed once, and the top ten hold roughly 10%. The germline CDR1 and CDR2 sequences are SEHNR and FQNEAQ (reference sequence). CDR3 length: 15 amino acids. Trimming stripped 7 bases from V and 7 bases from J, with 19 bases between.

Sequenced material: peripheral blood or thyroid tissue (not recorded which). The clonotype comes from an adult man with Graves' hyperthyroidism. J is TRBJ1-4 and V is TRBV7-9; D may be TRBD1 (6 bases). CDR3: CASTSDRPTAEKLFF. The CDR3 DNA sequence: TGTGCCAGCACATCGGACAGACCTACGGCTGAAAAACTGTTTTTT.